Listed here are 27 T cell receptor beta chains from one sample, sequenced in a study of radiation and T cells in renal cell carcinoma. Some clones are missing from TCRdb's copy, which holds only in-frame ones; the method was immunoSEQ multiplex PCR. The sample contains about 130,000 clones, around 90% of which appear only once. Time point noted: blood 2 weeks post-SBRT. Treatment described: 15 Gy SBRT to primary tumor, nephrectomy 4 weeks later. The sequencing here drew on blood, taken from a patient whose treatment included radiotherapy and nephrectomy. The receptors derive from a woman in her 70s with renal cell carcinoma.

V is TRBV15 and J is TRBJ2-6; D remains ambiguous. V was trimmed by 5 bases and J by 0 bases, leaving 11 bases between them. The CDR3 is 16 amino acids. The germline V gene encodes CDR1 LNHNV and CDR2 YYDKDF (reference sequence). The CDR3 bases are TGTGCCACCAGCCCCCGCTTTACCTCTGGGGCCAACGTCCTGACTTTC. It encodes CATSPRFTSGANVLTF.

The genes are TRBV28 and TRBJ2-7; the match to TRBD2 covers 7 bases. The length of the CDR3 is 10 residues. Germline V gives CDR1 MDHEN, CDR2 SYDVKM. Losses at the gene ends were 10 bases for V and 5 bases for J; bases not matched to a gene: 2. CDR3 sequence: CATGRDEQYF. The CDR3 coding sequence is TGTGCCACAGGGAGGGACGAGCAGTACTTC. The full variable domain, rest sourced from reference TRBV28 and TRBJ2-7, is DVKVTQSSRYLVKRTGEKVFLECVQDMDHENMFWYRQDPGLGLRLIYFSYDVKMKEKGDIPEGYSVSREKKERFSLILESASTNQTSMYLCATGRDEQYFGPGTRLTVT.

This clone was observed a handful of times. The chain uses TRBV27 and TRBJ1-2; the D gene is possibly TRBD1 (6 bases). CDR3 length: 14 amino acids. V was trimmed by 4 bases and J by 5 bases, leaving 14 bases between them. The germline V gene encodes CDR1 MNHEY and CDR2 SMNVEV (reference sequence). This chain's CDR3 is CASSSAETGYGYTF. The CDR3 DNA reads as TGTGCCAGCAGTTCCGCAGAGACAGGTTATGGCTACACCTTC.

The chain uses TRBV11-3 and TRBJ1-1; no reliable D call. The CDR3 is made up of 11 amino acids. Germline lookup yields CDR1 SGHNT and CDR2 YENEEA. V lost 0 bases and J lost 11, with 7 bases in between. CDR3 bases: TGTGCCAGCAGCTTAGACAGCTGGGCTTTCTTT. Its protein product is CASSLDSWAFF.

The genes are TRBV6-5 and TRBJ2-7; TRBD1 or TRBD2 may be the D gene (5 bases each). V lost 4 bases and J lost 3, with 10 bases in between. This CDR3 is built from 13 residues. Germline V gene lookup returns CDR1 MNHEY and CDR2 SVGAGI. The CDR3 reads CASSSGRSYEQYF. CDR3 nucleotides: TGTGCCAGCAGTTCGGGACGGAGCTACGAGCAGTACTTC.

V usage is TRBV5-6 and J usage is TRBJ1-1; D call uncertain. The CDR3 totals 15 residues. With 2 bases removed from V and 5 bases from J, the gap between germline ends came to 16 bases. Germline values: CDR1 SGHDT, CDR2 YYEEEE. CDR3 region: CASSFWASHGTEAFF. CDR3 nucleotide sequence: TGTGCCAGCAGCTTCTGGGCCTCCCATGGGACTGAAGCTTTCTTT.

V gene TRBV29-1 combines with J gene TRBJ2-1; 9 bases map to TRBD2. CDR3 length: 17 residues. Unmatched junction bases numbered 21, after V lost 6 bases and J lost 9 bases. In germline, CDR1 is SQVTM, CDR2 ANQGSEA. The CDR3 reads CSVALLAAGGPSSEQFF. Written as DNA, the CDR3 is TGCAGCGTCGCGCTGCTGGCAGCGGGGGGCCCTTCGTCTGAGCAGTTCTTC.

This rearrangement joins TRBV5-6 to TRBJ1-2, with D maybe TRBD1 (5 bases). This CDR3 is built from 13 residues. Germline values: CDR1 SGHDT, CDR2 YYEEEE. Trimming stripped 0 bases from V and 8 bases from J, with 11 bases between. For the CDR3, the DNA is TGTGCCAGCAGCTTGGCTGGGGGGAGAGGCTACACCTTC. Encoded protein: CASSLAGGRGYTF.

The chain combines TRBV4-3 with TRBJ2-2; TRBD1 might be the D (7 bases). CDR3 length: 18 amino acids. Between the trimmed V and J ends, which lost 1 base and 3 bases, there was a span of 18 bases. Germline V gene sequence: CDR1 LGHNA, CDR2 YSLEER. The CDR3 sequence is CASSQGGRQGLYTGELFF. As DNA, the CDR3 is TGCGCCAGCAGCCAAGGAGGGAGACAGGGACTTTACACCGGGGAGCTGTTTTTT.

This chain uses TRBV7-2 with TRBJ1-6; 8 bases agree with TRBD1. Germline lookup yields CDR1 SGHTA and CDR2 FQGNSA. The CDR3 extends over 17 amino acids. V shed 4 bases, J shed 5 bases, and the junction held 10 bases outside the gene matches. The CDR3 loop is CASSSGQGPSDNSPLHF. The CDR3 coding sequence is TGTGCCAGCAGCTCAGGACAGGGCCCTTCGGATAATTCACCCCTCCACTTT. Full variable domain (remainder filled in from reference TRBV7-2 and TRBJ1-6): GAGVSQSPSNKVTEKGKDVELRCDPISGHTALYWYRQSLGQGLEFLIYFQGNSAPDKSGLPSDRFSAERTGGSVSTLTIQRTQQEDSAVYLCASSSGQGPSDNSPLHFGNGTRLTVT.

The genes are TRBV30 and TRBJ2-5, with a possible D match to TRBD2 (5 bases). CDR3 length equals 16 residues. Germline CDR1 is GTSNPN and CDR2 is SVGIG (reference sequence). Trimming pared 0 bases from V and 5 bases from J, leaving 19 bases between. CDR3 in DNA: TGTGCCTGGAGTGTACTTAGGACTCGGGTTCAGGAGACCCAGTACTTC. Amino acid sequence: CAWSVLRTRVQETQYF.

The CDR3 here is CAPVPEENYGYTF. The CDR3 nucleotides read TGTGCCCCTGTACCCGAGGAGAACTATGGCTACACCTTC. The chain uses TRBV25-1 and TRBJ1-2; no firm D call. The CDR3 totals 13 residues. The V gene lost 11 bases and the J gene lost 2 bases, with 15 bases spanning the gap. Germline V gene lookup returns CDR1 MGHDK and CDR2 SYGVNS.

This chain uses TRBV30 with TRBJ1-2, with 10 bases lining up with TRBD1. With 3 bases clipped from V and 6 bases from J, the junction kept 7 bases outside the gene matches. CDR3 length: 14 residues. In germline, CDR1 is GTSNPN, CDR2 SVGIG (reference sequence). DNA for the CDR3: TGTGCCTGGAGCGCATACGGACAGGGGGATGGCTACACCTTC. Protein product: CAWSAYGQGDGYTF.

The chain is built from TRBV11-2 and TRBJ2-1, with D maybe TRBD1 (6 bases). Between the trimmed V and J ends, which lost 5 bases and 0 bases, there was a span of 11 bases. The germline V gene has CDR1 SGHAT and CDR2 FQNNGV. The CDR3 loop spans 15 amino acids. DNA for the CDR3: TGTGCCAGCAGCCCCGGGACACACTCCTACAATGAGCAGTTCTTC. It specifies CASSPGTHSYNEQFF.

This sequence joins TRBV14 and TRBJ1-4, with D possibly being TRBD1 (5 bases). Germline-derived CDR1 and CDR2 are SGHDN and FVKESK. The length of the CDR3 is 15 residues. V lost 4 bases to trimming and J lost 4 bases, with 13 bases between them. CDR3 sequence reads: CASSPSRGLNEKLFF. The CDR3 DNA reads as TGTGCCAGCAGCCCGAGCCGGGGACTTAATGAAAAACTGTTTTTT.

This clone was recorded once. The CDR3 protein is CASSEYRADEQYF. The CDR3 DNA reads TGTGCCAGCAGTGAGTACAGGGCGGATGAGCAGTACTTC. The gene calls are TRBV6-1 and TRBJ2-7; D may be TRBD1 (6 bases). Germline V CDR1 and CDR2: MNHNS, SASEGT. The CDR3 consists of 13 residues. Trimming removed 3 bases from V and 7 bases from J, with 13 bases in between.

This clone has only one observation. The chain is built from TRBV30 and TRBJ1-1, with TRBD1 matching over 7 bases. Trimming cost V 2 bases and J 1 base; bases outside gene matches: 4. The CDR3 has 14 residues. CDR1 is GTSNPN and CDR2 is SVGIG in the germline V gene (reference sequence). Written as DNA, the CDR3 is TGTGCCTGGAGTCCGACAGGGAGGAACACTGAAGCTTTCTTT. This gives the protein CAWSPTGRNTEAFF.

The chain has TRBV5-4 and TRBJ1-3, with D possibly being TRBD1 (6 bases). Trimming left V 3 bases short and J 3 bases short, with 10 bases between. CDR3 size: 14 residues. CDR1 is SGHNT, CDR2 YYREEE, per germline (reference sequence). The CDR3 bases are TGTGCCAGCAGCTCACAGGGAGTTGGAAACACCATATATTTT. Protein: CASSSQGVGNTIYF. The complete variable domain, with remaining parts taken from reference TRBV5-4 and TRBJ1-3, reads ETGVTQSPTHLIKTRGQQVTLRCSSQSGHNTVSWYQQALGQGPQFIFQYYREEENGRGNFPPRFSGLQFPNYSSELNVNALELDDSALYLCASSSQGVGNTIYFGEGSWLTVV.

The chain joins TRBV6-5 to TRBJ1-2; tentatively, D is TRBD1 (6 bases). CDR3 length equals 14 residues. Germline CDR1 is MNHEY and CDR2 is SVGAGI. V shed 5 bases and J shed 1 base, with 11 bases lying between them. The CDR3 DNA is TGTGCCAGCAGTCCTGGGACACGTAACTATGGCTACACCTTC. This codes for CASSPGTRNYGYTF.

To note about this clone: The germline gene is not matched at one end of the junction; a read error may be the cause. The chain uses TRBV7-7 and TRBJ2-3; TRBD1 matches 9 bases. The germline V gene encodes CDR1 SSHAT and CDR2 FNYEAQ (reference sequence). The CDR3 totals 15 residues. The CDR3 reads CASSPGTGRTDTQYF. The CDR3 nucleotides read TGTGCTAGCAGCCCGGGGACAGGGAGGACAGATACGCAGTATTTT. Combining the CDR3 with reference TRBV7-7 and TRBJ2-3 gives the whole variable domain GAGVSQSPRYKVTKRGQDVTLRCDPISSHATLYWYQQALGQGPEFLTYFNYEAQPDKSGLPSDRFSAERPEGSISTLTIQRTEQRDSAMYRCASSPGTGRTDTQYFGPGTRLTVL.

This chain links TRBV9 with TRBJ2-1, with TRBD2 identical over 15 bases. Germline-derived CDR1 and CDR2 are SGDLS and YYNGEE. This CDR3 has 17 residues. Trimming cost V 0 bases and J 10 bases; bases outside gene matches: 8. This chain's CDR3 is CASSVGGRTSGGAEQFF. CDR3 DNA: TGTGCCAGCAGCGTAGGAGGGAGGACTAGCGGGGGGGCGGAGCAGTTCTTC.

The rearrangement uses TRBV27 and TRBJ2-3; 13 nucleotides agree with TRBD2. V dropped 5 bases and J dropped 9; count of bases not matched to a gene: 11. There are 16 residues in the CDR3. Germline V gene data show CDR1 as MNHEY and CDR2 as SMNVEV (reference sequence). CDR3 nucleotides: TGTGCCAGCAGTATCATTCCGGGACTAGCGGGGATCACGCAGTATTTT. Its protein is CASSIIPGLAGITQYF.

The gene calls are TRBV30 and TRBJ1-2; 10 bases map to TRBD1. Unmatched junction bases numbered 13, after V lost 2 bases and J lost 4 bases. CDR3 length: 17 residues. CDR1 and CDR2 from the germline V gene are GTSNPN and SVGIG (reference sequence). The CDR3 spells CAWSTGTGALGGYGYTF. The CDR3 nucleotides are TGTGCCTGGAGTACCGGGACAGGGGCGCTTGGTGGCTATGGCTACACCTTC.

V usage is TRBV19 and J usage is TRBJ2-2; 7 positions match TRBD2. The CDR3 totals 15 residues. Germline V CDR1 and CDR2: LNHDA, SQIVND (reference sequence). Trimming took 7 bases from V and 1 from J; bases not matched to a gene: 6. CDR3 protein: CASTLGGKNTGELFF. CDR3 sequence (DNA): TGTGCCAGTACCCTGGGGGGGAAGAACACCGGGGAGCTGTTTTTT. The whole variable domain, remainder taken from reference TRBV19 and TRBJ2-2, is DGGITQSPKYLFRKEGQNVTLSCEQNLNHDAMYWYRQDPGQGLRLIYYSQIVNDFQKGDIAEGYSVSREKKESFPLTVTSAQKNPTAFYLCASTLGGKNTGELFFGEGSRLTVL.

The chain recombines TRBV7-9 with TRBJ2-1, with 12 bases aligning to TRBD2. The CDR3 extends over 17 amino acids. The germline gives CDR1 SEHNR, CDR2 FQNEAQ (reference sequence). V lost 4 bases, J lost 2 bases, and 6 bases stayed unmatched. The CDR3 here is CASSSLTSGGPYNEQFF. CDR3 coding DNA: TGTGCCAGCAGCTCTTTGACTAGCGGGGGACCCTACAATGAGCAGTTCTTC. The full variable domain, in which reference TRBV7-9 and TRBJ2-1 provide the parts outside the CDR3, is DTGVSQNPRHKITKRGQNVTFRCDPISEHNRLYWYRQTLGQGPEFLTYFQNEAQLEKSRLLSDRFSAERPKGSFSTLEIQRTEQGDSAMYLCASSSLTSGGPYNEQFFGPGTRLTVL.

V gene TRBV7-2 combines with J gene TRBJ2-7; the D gene could be TRBD1 or TRBD2 (5 bases each). The CDR3 is 15 amino acids. Germline V CDR1 and CDR2: SGHTA, FQGNSA. Trimming took 2 bases from V and 3 from J, leaving 14 bases between them. The chain's CDR3 is CASSLKWDRLYEQYF. Written as DNA, the CDR3 is TGTGCCAGCAGCTTAAAGTGGGACCGACTCTACGAGCAGTACTTC.

The chain combines TRBV6-1 with TRBJ1-4; TRBD1 agrees at 10 bases. The germline V gene encodes CDR1 MNHNS and CDR2 SASEGT. Losses at the gene ends were 9 bases for V and 7 bases for J; bases not matched to a gene: 8. The CDR3 covers 14 residues. CDR3 coding DNA: TGTGCCAGTCTCCCGGGACAGGGGCTTGAAAAACTGTTTTTT. It codes for CASLPGQGLEKLFF.